This is a list of T cell receptor beta chains from one sample in a study of blood T cell repertoires in COVID-19. This table comes from immunoSEQ multiplex PCR, and its TCRdb copy is limited to in-frame clones, with some not included. The sample holds 60,000 to 75,000 clones, 80% to 85% seen once. The source material was peripheral blood. The receptors were sampled from an elderly woman with acute or convalescent COVID-19. Each CDR3 is given with its conserved first and last residue. Each record gives: J gene, clone size, D gene, V gene, CDR3 DNA, CDR3 protein. A D gene is named only where the DNA matches it firmly. Size tells how often a clone was seen (once, few, many) or the class of an expanded clone, and some rows leave it out.

>TRBJ2-3|-|TRBD2|TRBV5-1
TGCGCCAGCAGCTTAGGACTAGCGGGGGTATTAGATACGCAGTATTTT
CASSLGLAGVLDTQYF
>TRBJ1-1|-|TRBD1|TRBV5-4
TGTGCCAGCAGCTCTCCTCAGGGGGGGAACACTGAAGCTTTCTTT
CASSSPQGGNTEAFF
>TRBJ2-5|-|TRBD1|TRBV7-3
TGTGCCAGGCCGACAGGGCCGGAGACCCAGTACTTC
CARPTGPETQYF
>TRBJ1-1|-|-|TRBV3-1/TRBV3-2
TGTGCCAGCACTCGGGGGAACACTGAAGCTTTCTTT
CASTRGNTEAFF
>TRBJ2-2|-|TRBD1|TRBV11-3
TGTGCCAGCAGCTCGAACAGGGGGCCCGGGGAGCTGTTTTTT
CASSSNRGPGELFF
>TRBJ1-2|few|-|TRBV28
TGTGCCAGCCTGGGAGGGGCCCAGGTAGGCTACACCTTC
CASLGGAQVGYTF
>TRBJ2-2|-|TRBD2|TRBV2
TGTGCCAGCAGACCCCAGGGACTAGCGGGGGGGACCGGGGAGCTGTTTTTT
CASRPQGLAGGTGELFF
>TRBJ1-1|-|-|TRBV20-1
TGCAGTGCTAGAGACCCGGGGGGGGCTTTCTTT
CSARDPGGAFF
>TRBJ2-7|-|TRBD2|TRBV2
TGTGCCAGCAGAAACCGGGGGACTAGCGGGGCCGAGCAGTACTTC
CASRNRGTSGAEQYF
>TRBJ1-2|-|-|TRBV5-6
TGTGCCAGCAGCTTGTTCCCCTTAACAAGCTACACCTTC
CASSLFPLTSYTF
>TRBJ2-4|-|TRBD2|TRBV3-1/TRBV3-2
TGTGCCAGCAGCCAACCCTCTCTAGCGGGGGGGGCCAAAAACATTCAGTACTTC
CASSQPSLAGGAKNIQYF
>TRBJ1-1|-|-|TRBV6-5
TGTGCCAGCAGGACCGGGACACAGAACACTGAAGCTTTCTTT
CASRTGTQNTEAFF
>TRBJ2-3|-|-|TRBV6-5
TGTGCCAGCAGTCAATCCAGGGTTAGCACAGATACGCAGTATTTT
CASSQSRVSTDTQYF
>TRBJ1-1|-|TRBD1|TRBV7-9
TGTGCCAGCAGCTGGGACAGGAACACTGAAGCTTTCTTT
CASSWDRNTEAFF
>TRBJ2-2|-|-|TRBV7-2
TGTGCCAGCAGCTTAGCGCAGGGCGGCGGGGAGCTGTTTTTT
CASSLAQGGGELFF
>TRBJ1-6|-|-|TRBV19
TGTGCCAGTAGTGAACTCGGCGGTTCACCCCTCCACTTT
CASSELGGSPLHF
>TRBJ2-5|-|TRBD2|TRBV19
TGTGCCAGTAGTCCCGATGGGCGACTAGCGGGGGCCTTAGAGACCCAGTACTTC
CASSPDGRLAGALETQYF
>TRBJ2-1|-|-|TRBV6-1
TGTGCCAGCAGTGAAGTGGCTAGCCCTATTTCCTACAATGAGCAGTTCTTC
CASSEVASPISYNEQFF
>TRBJ1-1|-|-|TRBV7-9
TGTGCCAGCAGCCCATCCCCCCGGGGCACTGAAGCTTTCTTT
CASSPSPRGTEAFF
>TRBJ2-7|once|-|TRBV6-2/TRBV6-3
TGTGCCAGCAGTTACCTTCAGGGCGGTTCCTACGAGCAGTACTTC
CASSYLQGGSYEQYF
>TRBJ2-3|-|TRBD1|TRBV6-6
TGTGCCAGCAGTACGACAGGGCCGGATACGCAGTATTTT
CASSTTGPDTQYF
>TRBJ1-1|-|-|TRBV7-9
TGTGCCAGCAGCTTAGCCCTAGGGGCGAACACTGAAGCTTTCTTT
CASSLALGANTEAFF
>TRBJ2-7|-|-|TRBV6-5
TGTGCCAGCAGGATGACTGTTAACTACGAGCAGTACTTC
CASRMTVNYEQYF
>TRBJ2-7|-|-|TRBV11-1
TGTGCCAGCAGCCCACGGGACACTTCCCTTACCTACGAGCAGTACTTC
CASSPRDTSLTYEQYF
>TRBJ2-1|-|TRBD2|TRBV5-4
TGTGCCAGCAGCTTGGCCTCGGCTAGCGGGGCCCTAAGTGAGCAGTTCTTC
CASSLASASGALSEQFF
>TRBJ2-1|-|TRBD1|TRBV5-1
TGCGCCAGCAGCTTGGCCCTCCCCGGGACAGGCCGCTACAATGAGCAGTTCTTC
CASSLALPGTGRYNEQFF
>TRBJ2-7|-|-|TRBV12-3/TRBV12-4
TGTGCCAGCAGTTTAAAGGACAGAGGGTACTTC
CASSLKDRGYF
>TRBJ1-2|few|TRBD1|TRBV6-5
TGTGCCAGCAGTTACGATACAGGGGGGGATGGCTACACCTTC
CASSYDTGGDGYTF
>TRBJ1-2|-|-|TRBV12-3/TRBV12-4
TGTGCCAGCAGTTTTGGCCTTGGCTACACCTTC
CASSFGLGYTF
>TRBJ1-1|-|TRBD1|TRBV5-6
TGTGCCAGCAGCTTGTATTGGGACAGGAACACTGAAGCTTTCTTT
CASSLYWDRNTEAFF
>TRBJ2-3|-|-|TRBV30
TGTGCCTGGAGCCCCCAATCGCGATACCTCACAGATACGCAGTATTTT
CAWSPQSRYLTDTQYF
>TRBJ1-6|-|TRBD1|TRBV5-4
TGTGCCAGCAGCCCCGGACAGGGGTTTTTGACTGGGTCACCCCTCCACTTT
CASSPGQGFLTGSPLHF
>TRBJ2-1|few|TRBD1|TRBV29-1
TGCAGCGTGGACACAGGGGCCCACAATGAGCAGTTCTTC
CSVDTGAHNEQFF
>TRBJ1-6|few|-|TRBV18
TGTGCCAGCTCGGTAGAAGGCAGGGGACGTTCACCCCTCCACTTT
CASSVEGRGRSPLHF
>TRBJ2-5|-|TRBD2|TRBV5-8
TGTGCCAGCAGCTTCTTAGCGGGGGGGCTTGAGACCCAGTACTTC
CASSFLAGGLETQYF
>TRBJ2-7|-|-|TRBV18
TGTGCCAGCTCACCGGCAGGGTCCTCCTACGAGCAGTACTTC
CASSPAGSSYEQYF
>TRBJ1-5|-|-|TRBV4-1
TGCGCCAGCAGCCAAGTAATAGTACGGGGAAATCAGCCCCAGCATTTT
CASSQVIVRGNQPQHF
>TRBJ1-2|-|-|TRBV6-5
TGTGCCAGCAGTTACCTCGGTGGGGCAGCTAACTATGGCTACACCTTC
CASSYLGGAANYGYTF
>TRBJ2-7|-|TRBD1|TRBV7-7
TGTGCTAGCAGCCAGGACAGGGCGGGCGAGCAGTACTTC
CASSQDRAGEQYF
>TRBJ2-5|-|-|TRBV20-1
TGCAGTGCTAGACCCAAAGAGACCCAGTACTTC
CSARPKETQYF
>TRBJ1-3|-|-|TRBV6-5
TGTGCCACCGTTAATCCGGGGAGGAACACCATATATTTT
CATVNPGRNTIYF
>TRBJ1-1|-|TRBD1|TRBV2
TGTGCCAGCAGCAGTATGGGACAGAGCACTGAAGCTTTCTTT
CASSSMGQSTEAFF
>TRBJ2-3|-|-|TRBV7-6
TGTGCCAGCAGCTCCCTGACAGGTTATTGGGATACGCAGTATTTT
CASSSLTGYWDTQYF
>TRBJ1-3|-|-|TRBV12-5
TGTGCTAGTGCTATCGGAGGGTCTGGAAACACCATATATTTT
CASAIGGSGNTIYF
>TRBJ2-5|-|-|TRBV3-1/TRBV3-2
TGTGCCAGCAGCCAAGAAGGGGGGGACTATGCAGAGACCCAGTACTTC
CASSQEGGDYAETQYF
>TRBJ2-7|-|-|TRBV5-4
TGTGCCAGCAGCTTGGGACAGCAGAGGACCTACGAGCAGTACTTC
CASSLGQQRTYEQYF
>TRBJ1-3|many|-|TRBV18
TGTGCCAGCTCACCACAGTTGCAGGGCTCTGGAAACACCATATATTTT
CASSPQLQGSGNTIYF
>TRBJ2-7|few|TRBD1|TRBV10-1
TGCGCCAGCAGCCGGGACAGGGTGGCCGAGCAGTACTTC
CASSRDRVAEQYF
>TRBJ2-1|-|TRBD2|TRBV7-9
TGTGCCAGCAGCTCCACAACTAGCGGGGGGCCCCTCTCCTACAATGAGCAGTTCTTC
CASSSTTSGGPLSYNEQFF
>TRBJ2-1|-|-|TRBV6-1
TGTGCCAGCAGTGATCGCAGGGGTCCCTACAATGAGCAGTTCTTC
CASSDRRGPYNEQFF
>TRBJ1-2|-|-|TRBV4-2
TGTGCCAGCAGCCAAGACGAAGCGAAGGGCTACACCTTC
CASSQDEAKGYTF